This T cell receptor (beta chain) was recorded in a study of CD8+ T cells in alopecia areata. Study outcomes and limitations: Clonality in the scalp and expanded CD8+ clones ranked among the top 100 were significantly decreased by tofacitinib.

Deletions cut 6 bases from V and 2 bases from J, with 13 bases between. Germline CDR1 reads MNHNY; CDR2 reads SVGAGI (reference sequence). The CDR3 length is 14 residues. Treatment defined: oral pan-JAK inhibitor, 5-10 mg twice daily. Note on this clone: Its antigen is unknown.

The sequencing template was cDNA reverse transcribed from extracted RNA. Some clones are missing from TCRdb's copy, which holds only in-frame ones; the method was immunoSEQ multiplex PCR. The sample contains 150,000 or so clones, 86% of which appear only once. This TCR was sampled from a human donor with alopecia areata. The starting material was CD8+ T cells sorted from blood, obtained at week 4, from a patient treated with tofacitinib. The rearrangement uses TRBV6-6 and TRBJ1-1, with D unresolved. DNA of the CDR3: TGTGCCAGCAGGCTGGGGATGGCAAACACTGAAGCTTTCTTT. Protein: CASRLGMANTEAFF.